This entry lists 18 T cell receptor beta chains sequenced from one sample in a study of Graves' ophthalmopathy and Graves' hyperthyroidism. TCR beta CDR3 amplification used RNA transcripts. In the first round, RT-PCR was carried out with HTBI primers, and a multiplex PCR formed the second round. TCRdb recomputed calls from the multiplex PCR reads with MiXCR, one row per CDR3 protein. The sample has 1 million to 1.3 million distinct CDR3 sequences; 35% to 40% are singletons. Input material: peripheral blood or thyroid tissue (not recorded which). Receptors were obtained from an adult man with Graves' hyperthyroidism.

This clonotype was found a few times. The chain links TRBV7-2 to TRBJ2-5, with a possible D match to TRBD1 (5 bases). Deletions cut 5 bases from V and 2 bases from J, with 15 bases between. Germline loops: CDR1 SGHTA, CDR2 FQGNSA. The CDR3 covers 15 residues. The CDR3 loop is CASSPTQRQQETQYF. CDR3 sequence (DNA): TGTGCCAGCAGCCCAACCCAAAGACAGCAAGAGACCCAGTACTTC.

This clonotype was detected many times. V gene TRBV7-3 combines with J gene TRBJ2-2; D unclear. Germline V gene data show CDR1 as SGHTA and CDR2 as FQGTGA. Trimming left V 6 bases short and J 5 bases short, with 10 bases between. CDR3 length equals 13 residues. Here the CDR3 DNA reads TGTGCCAGCAGAGCCAGCGTGACCGGGGAGCTGTTTTTT. Translation: CASRASVTGELFF. Based on the CDR3 plus reference TRBV7-3 and TRBJ2-2, the full variable domain is GAGVSQTPSNKVTEKGKYVELRCDPISGHTALYWYRQSLGQGPEFLIYFQGTGAADDSGLPNDRFFAVRPEGSVSTLKIQRTERGDSAVYLCASRASVTGELFFGEGSRLTVL.

In this sample, this clonotype turned up a few times. This chain connects TRBV20-1 to TRBJ1-6; the D gene is possibly TRBD1 (5 bases). With 5 bases removed from V and 8 bases from J, the gap between germline ends came to 19 bases. The germline V gene has CDR1 DFQATT and CDR2 SNEGSKA (reference sequence). The CDR3 has 15 residues. CDR3 sequence reads: CSAFRVSGYHSPLHF. DNA for the CDR3: TGCAGTGCTTTCAGGGTGAGCGGGTATCATTCACCCCTCCACTTT.

This clonotype has a count of ten or more. This sequence joins TRBV20-1 and TRBJ1-2; D is uncertain. The length of the CDR3 is 16 residues. The germline V gene encodes CDR1 DFQATT and CDR2 SNEGSKA (reference sequence). Trimming stripped 0 bases from V and 0 bases from J, with 14 bases between. CDR3 sequence: CSARDLRKITNYGYTF. The CDR3 DNA is TGCAGTGCTAGAGATCTCCGGAAGATAACTAACTATGGCTACACCTTC.

Note on this clonotype: This may stem from a read error, because a much larger clone lies one nucleotide away. The rearrangement joins TRBV29-1 to TRBJ2-7; 8 positions agree with TRBD1. Looked up from germline, CDR1 is SQVTM and CDR2 is ANQGSEA. This CDR3 spans 13 amino acids. This CDR3 is CSVETGAYYEQCF. CDR3 bases: TGCAGCGTTGAGACAGGGGCCTACTACGAGCAGTGCTTC.

A word on this clonotype: This may come from a read error, since a much larger clone is one base off. The chain uses TRBV10-3 and TRBJ1-4; D not resolved. This CDR3 spans 12 amino acids. V was cut by 6 bases and J by 10 bases, with 12 bases left in between. CDR1 is ENHRY, CDR2 SYGVKD, per germline. CDR3 bases: TGTGCCATCAGGGGGTCCGCCGGAAAACTGTTTTTT. Translation: CAIRGSAGKLFF.

This clonotype has at least ten counts. The V gene is TRBV10-3, the J gene TRBJ1-5; 7 bases agree with TRBD1. The CDR3 is 16 amino acids. V gave up 0 bases and J gave up 2 bases; unmatched junction bases: 4. Per germline, CDR1 ENHRY and CDR2 SYGVKD. DNA for the CDR3: TGTGCCATCAGTGAGTCCCGGACAGGTGGCAATCAGCCCCAGCATTTT. It yields the protein CAISESRTGGNQPQHF.

This clonotype turned up a few times. The genes are TRBV5-6 and TRBJ1-6; TRBD1 matches at 8 bases. Germline assignment: CDR1 SGHDT and CDR2 YYEEEE. The junction had 1 base not matched to a gene; V was cut back by 1 base and J by 1 base. CDR3 length equals 16 residues. The CDR3 here is CASSLNRGSYNSPLHF. In nucleotides, the CDR3 is TGTGCCAGCAGCTTGAACAGGGGGTCCTATAATTCACCCCTCCACTTT.

As regards this clonotype: No conserved phenylalanine or tryptophan is present at the end of the CDR3, so a read error is the likely explanation. It is unclear where the CDR3 begins or ends on the DNA, so no DNA is shown, and the CDR3 is as TCRdb lists it. J is TRBJ2-6 and V is TRBV19. Germline loops: CDR1 LNHDA, CDR2 SQIVND (reference sequence). The CDR3 is 8 amino acids in total, end residues counted. The CDR3 loop reads CASSIRTS.

The chain couples TRBV28 to TRBJ2-7, with a possible D match to TRBD1 (6 bases). Germline loops: CDR1 MDHEN, CDR2 SYDVKM. The V end lost 1 base, the J end lost 8 bases, and 15 bases lay between the germline ends. There are 14 residues in the CDR3. CDR3 bases: TGTGCCAGCAGTTTATTTAACTACAGGGAAAAGCAGTACTTC. Translating gives CASSLFNYREKQYF.

A few counts support this clonotype. This chain links TRBV6-5 with TRBJ2-7, with D tentatively TRBD2 (6 bases). The CDR3 sequence is 17 residues long. Germline V gene data show CDR1 as MNHEY and CDR2 as SVGAGI. Trimming removed 2 bases from V and 4 bases from J, with 21 bases in between. The CDR3 region is CASSYVAGKGPGYEQYF. CDR3 nucleotide sequence: TGTGCCAGCAGTTACGTTGCGGGGAAGGGTCCGGGTTACGAGCAGTACTTC.

V gene TRBV6-6 combines with J gene TRBJ1-3; D is uncertain. V was cut by 7 bases and J by 8 bases, with 15 bases left in between. The CDR3 sequence is 13 residues long. Per the germline V gene, CDR1 is MNHNY and CDR2 is SVGAGI (reference sequence). The CDR3 reads CASKPFGGDTIYF. The CDR3 DNA reads as TGTGCCAGCAAACCCTTTGGAGGAGACACCATATATTTT.

This clonotype was picked up a small number of times. The V and J genes are TRBV7-9 and TRBJ2-7, with no clear D. Germline V gene lookup returns CDR1 SEHNR and CDR2 FQNEAQ (reference sequence). V lost 5 bases and J lost 3, with 23 bases in between. This CDR3 has 17 residues. The CDR3 spells CASSQPFRAHKNYEQYF. CDR3 in DNA: TGTGCCAGCAGCCAACCATTCCGGGCTCATAAGAACTACGAGCAGTACTTC.

This chain links TRBV20-1 with TRBJ2-2, with 7 bases identical to TRBD1. Germline V gene data show CDR1 as DFQATT and CDR2 as SNEGSKA (reference sequence). Trimming took 3 bases from V and 3 from J; bases not matched to a gene: 10. This CDR3 spans 16 amino acids. The CDR3 reads CSASIVGQEYTGELFF. The CDR3 coding sequence is TGCAGTGCTAGTATTGTCGGACAGGAATACACCGGGGAGCTGTTTTTT.

Of note for this clonotype: A much larger clone differs by one base, so this may be a read error. This CDR3 is missing its conserved last phenylalanine or tryptophan, likely due to a read error. The V and J genes are TRBV5-1 and TRBJ2-7; 8 nucleotides align to TRBD1. CDR1 SGHRS and CDR2 YFSETQ come from the germline V gene. The CDR3 has 14 residues. This chain's CDR3 is CASSVRTGSYEQYL. CDR3 nucleotide sequence: TGTGCCAGCAGTGTACGGACAGGGAGCTACGAGCAGTACCTC.

This chain connects TRBV24-1 to TRBJ2-7; perhaps D is TRBD1 or TRBD2 (5 bases each). Germline V gene data show CDR1 as KGHDR and CDR2 as SFDVKD. The CDR3 is 15 amino acids. V gave up 7 bases and J gave up 5 bases, with 20 bases separating them. The CDR3 spells CATRGWGSLGDEQYF. The CDR3 region has the DNA TGTGCCACCAGGGGGTGGGGGAGCCTGGGTGACGAGCAGTACTTC.

Ten or more counts support this clonotype. The rearrangement links TRBV29-1 to TRBJ1-1, with D perhaps matching TRBD1 (5 bases). Trimming removed 3 bases at V and 11 bases at J, with 13 bases between. The CDR3 is 11 amino acids. Germline V gene lookup returns CDR1 SQVTM and CDR2 ANQGSEA. The CDR3 here is CSVDPPAGAFF. The CDR3 DNA is TGCAGCGTTGACCCCCCTGCAGGGGCTTTCTTT. Together with reference TRBV29-1 and TRBJ1-1, the CDR3 gives the full variable domain: SAVISQKPSRDICQRGTSLTIQCQVDSQVTMMFWYRQQPGQSLTLIATANQGSEATYESGFVIDKFPISRPNLTFSTLTVSNMSPEDSSIYLCSVDPPAGAFFGQGTRLTVV.

This clonotype was observed a handful of times. This chain uses TRBV6-1 with TRBJ1-5; unclear D gene. V gave up 5 bases and J gave up 1 base, with 12 bases separating them. The germline V gene encodes CDR1 MNHNS and CDR2 SASEGT. The CDR3 sequence is 15 residues long. As DNA, the CDR3 is TGTGCCAGCAGTCGTTATCCCCCGAGCAATCAGCCCCAGCATTTT. Its translation is CASSRYPPSNQPQHF.